Here is one TCR beta chain with its context. At one end, the junction sequence differs from germline, possibly due to a read error. The V gene's germline CDR1 is MDHEN and CDR2 SYDVKM. This CDR3 region has 15 residues. Under the authors' procedure: Counts of nucleated cells, estimated from reference gene primer amplification, were obtained. Here immunoSEQ multiplex PCR was the method, and the copy in TCRdb shows in-frame clones only, minus some. V, J and clone size were drawn from that table, and D and trimming were deduced from the DNA. The data contain about 110,000 clones, about 93% of them singletons. The source of the sample is a study of blood T cell repertoires in COVID-19. Whole-study context: T cells, B-cell-depleted T cells, or PBMCs provided the cDNA or gDNA that served as material.

Sequencing was performed on peripheral blood. The clonotype comes from a woman in her 30s with acute or convalescent COVID-19. The chain has TRBV28 and TRBJ1-6; D is possibly TRBD1 (6 bases). CDR3 sequence (DNA): TGTGCCAGCAGCTTGGACAGCTCCTATAATTCACCCCCCCACTTT. It yields the protein CASSLDSSYNSPPHF.